This T cell receptor (beta chain) is drawn from a study of blood T cell repertoires in COVID-19. Data came from immunoSEQ multiplex PCR; TCRdb stores just in-frame clones and leaves some out. The sample carries roughly 280,000 clones, approximately 89% recorded once. This clone was seen a single time. J lost 2 bases, V lost 5 bases, and 9 bases had no gene match. The germline gives CDR1 SGHAT, CDR2 FQNNGV. The CDR3 is 15 residues long. V gene TRBV11-2 combines with J gene TRBJ2-7, with 7 bases identical to TRBD1. The sample taken for sequencing was PBMCs or T cells enriched from blood (not recorded which). This sequence originates from a man aged 35 to 55 who had been exposed to COVID-19. CDR3 sequence: CASSQSTGSPYEQYF. CDR3 in DNA: TGTGCCAGCAGCCAGTCGACAGGGTCCCCCTACGAGCAGTACTTC.